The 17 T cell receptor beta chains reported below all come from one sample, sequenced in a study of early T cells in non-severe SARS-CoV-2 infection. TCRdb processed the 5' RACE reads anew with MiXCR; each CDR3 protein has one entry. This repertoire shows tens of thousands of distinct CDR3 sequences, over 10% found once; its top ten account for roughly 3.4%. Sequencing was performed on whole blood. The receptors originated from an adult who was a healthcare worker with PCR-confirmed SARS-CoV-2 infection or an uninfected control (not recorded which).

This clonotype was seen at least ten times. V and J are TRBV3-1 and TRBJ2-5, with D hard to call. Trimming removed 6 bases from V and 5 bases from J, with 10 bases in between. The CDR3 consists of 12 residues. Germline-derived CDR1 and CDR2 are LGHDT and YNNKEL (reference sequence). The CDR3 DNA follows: TGTGCCAGCAGTCCGAATACCGAGACCCAGTACTTC. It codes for CASSPNTETQYF.

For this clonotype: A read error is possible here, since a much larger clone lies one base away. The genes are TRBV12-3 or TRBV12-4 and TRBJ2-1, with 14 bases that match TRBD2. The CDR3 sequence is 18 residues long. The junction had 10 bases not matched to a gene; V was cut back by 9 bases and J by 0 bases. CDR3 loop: CARSKRGTSGSSYNEQFF. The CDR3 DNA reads TGTGCCAGAAGTAAGCGTGGGACTAGCGGGAGCTCCTACAATGAGCAGTTCTTC.

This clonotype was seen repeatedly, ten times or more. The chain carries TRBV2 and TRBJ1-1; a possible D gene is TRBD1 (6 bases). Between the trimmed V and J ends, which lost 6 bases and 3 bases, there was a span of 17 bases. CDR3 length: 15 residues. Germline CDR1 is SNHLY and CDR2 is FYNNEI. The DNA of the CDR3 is TGTGCCAGCAGCTTATCCGAAGGGGGGGACACTGAAGCTTTCTTT. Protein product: CASSLSEGGDTEAFF.

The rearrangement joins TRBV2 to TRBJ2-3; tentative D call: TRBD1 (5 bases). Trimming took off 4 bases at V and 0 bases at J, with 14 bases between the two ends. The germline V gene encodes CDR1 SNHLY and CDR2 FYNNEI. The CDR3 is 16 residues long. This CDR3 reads CASSVDSYSSTDTQYF. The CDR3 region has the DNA TGTGCCAGCAGTGTTGACAGTTACTCTAGCACAGATACGCAGTATTTT.

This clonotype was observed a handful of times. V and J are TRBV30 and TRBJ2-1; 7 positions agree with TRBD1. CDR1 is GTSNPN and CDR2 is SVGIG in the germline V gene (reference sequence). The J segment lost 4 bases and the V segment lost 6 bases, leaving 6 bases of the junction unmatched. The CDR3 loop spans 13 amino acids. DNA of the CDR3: TGTGCCTGCCACGGACAGGAATACAATGAGCAGTTCTTC. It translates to CACHGQEYNEQFF.

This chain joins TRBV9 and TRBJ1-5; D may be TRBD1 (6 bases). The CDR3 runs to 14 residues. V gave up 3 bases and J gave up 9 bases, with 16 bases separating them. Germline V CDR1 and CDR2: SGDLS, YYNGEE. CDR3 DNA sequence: TGTGCCAGCAGCGGCCCTGGGGGCCCAGGGCCCCAGCATTTT. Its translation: CASSGPGGPGPQHF.

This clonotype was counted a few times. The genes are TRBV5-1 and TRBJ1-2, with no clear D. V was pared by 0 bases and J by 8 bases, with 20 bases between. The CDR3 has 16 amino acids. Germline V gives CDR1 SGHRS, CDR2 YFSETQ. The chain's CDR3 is CASSLEGRTMSTGYTF. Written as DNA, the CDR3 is TGCGCCAGCAGCTTGGAGGGCAGGACCATGTCTACAGGCTACACCTTC.

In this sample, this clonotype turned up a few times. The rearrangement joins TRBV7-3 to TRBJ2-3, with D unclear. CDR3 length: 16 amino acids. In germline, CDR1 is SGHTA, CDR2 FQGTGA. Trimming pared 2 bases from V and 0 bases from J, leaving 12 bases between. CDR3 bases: TGTGCCAGCAGCTTAGGAGACTCGCCTAGCACAGATACGCAGTATTTT. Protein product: CASSLGDSPSTDTQYF.

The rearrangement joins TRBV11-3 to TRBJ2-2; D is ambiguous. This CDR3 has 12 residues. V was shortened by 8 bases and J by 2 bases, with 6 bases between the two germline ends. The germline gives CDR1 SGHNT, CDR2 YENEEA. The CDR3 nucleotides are TGTGCCAGCGGCAATAACACCGGGGAGCTGTTTTTT. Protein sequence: CASGNNTGELFF.

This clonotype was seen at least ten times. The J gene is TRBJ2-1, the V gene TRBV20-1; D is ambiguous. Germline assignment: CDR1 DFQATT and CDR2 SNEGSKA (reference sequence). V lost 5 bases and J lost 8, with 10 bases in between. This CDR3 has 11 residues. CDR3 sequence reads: CSASRADEQFF. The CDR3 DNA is TGCAGTGCTTCAAGAGCCGATGAGCAGTTCTTC.

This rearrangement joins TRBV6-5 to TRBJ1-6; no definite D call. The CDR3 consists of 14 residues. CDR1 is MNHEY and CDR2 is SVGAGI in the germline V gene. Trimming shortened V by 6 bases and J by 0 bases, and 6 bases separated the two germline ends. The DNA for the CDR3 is TGTGCCAGCAGAGGGAGCTCCTATAATTCACCCCTCCACTTT. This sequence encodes CASRGSSYNSPLHF.

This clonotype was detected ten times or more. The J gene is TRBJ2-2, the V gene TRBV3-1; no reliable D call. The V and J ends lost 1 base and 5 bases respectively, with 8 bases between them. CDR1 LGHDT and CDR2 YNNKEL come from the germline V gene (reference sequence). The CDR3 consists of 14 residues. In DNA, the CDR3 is TGTGCCAGCAGCCAAGCCGCAACGACCGGGGAGCTGTTTTTT. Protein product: CASSQAATTGELFF.

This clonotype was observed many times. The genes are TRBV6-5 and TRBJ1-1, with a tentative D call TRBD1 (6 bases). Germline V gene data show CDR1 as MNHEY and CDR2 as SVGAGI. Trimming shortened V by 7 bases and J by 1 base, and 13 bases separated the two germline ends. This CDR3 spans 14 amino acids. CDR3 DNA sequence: TGTGCCAGCAACCCGGCAGGGGAGAACACTGAAGCTTTCTTT. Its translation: CASNPAGENTEAFF.

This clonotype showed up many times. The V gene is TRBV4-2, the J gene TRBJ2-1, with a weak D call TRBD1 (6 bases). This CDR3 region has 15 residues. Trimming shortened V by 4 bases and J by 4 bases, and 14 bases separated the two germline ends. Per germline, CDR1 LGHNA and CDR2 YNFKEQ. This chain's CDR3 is CASSPRDKTYNEQFF. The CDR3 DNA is TGTGCCAGCAGCCCCCGGGACAAGACATACAATGAGCAGTTCTTC.

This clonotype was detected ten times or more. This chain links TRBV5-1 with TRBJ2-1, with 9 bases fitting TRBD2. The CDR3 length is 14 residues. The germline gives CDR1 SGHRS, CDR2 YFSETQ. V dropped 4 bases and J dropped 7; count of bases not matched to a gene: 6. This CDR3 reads CASSPRTSENEQFF. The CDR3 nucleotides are TGCGCCAGCAGCCCCCGGACTAGCGAGAATGAGCAGTTCTTC.

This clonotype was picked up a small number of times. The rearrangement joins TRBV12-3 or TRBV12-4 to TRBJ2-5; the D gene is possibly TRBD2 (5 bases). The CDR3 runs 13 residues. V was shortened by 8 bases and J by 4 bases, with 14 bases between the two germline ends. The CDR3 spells CASSNPGGETQYF. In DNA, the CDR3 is TGTGCCAGCTCCAACCCCGGAGGAGAGACCCAGTACTTC.

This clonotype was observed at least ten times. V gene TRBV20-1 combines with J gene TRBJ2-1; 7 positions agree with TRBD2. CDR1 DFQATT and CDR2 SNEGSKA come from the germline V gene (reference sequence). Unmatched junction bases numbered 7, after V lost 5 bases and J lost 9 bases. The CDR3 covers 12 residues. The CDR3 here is CSAGRAVSEQFF. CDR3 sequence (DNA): TGCAGTGCTGGGAGGGCCGTGTCTGAGCAGTTCTTC.